The sequence of this TCR beta chain was determined in a study of blood T cells in healthy people across ages. Study-level findings and limits: Changes in expanded clonotypes were possibly confounded, as the CMV status of donors was unknown.

Extracted total RNA amounted to at least 5.5 micrograms for each sample. A J-beta primer mix and a sample-barcoded 5' primer were used in a second PCR of roughly 6 to 12 cycles. Each cDNA molecule was tagged by a template-switch adaptor with 12 random nucleotides. TCRdb used MiXCR to reprocess the 5' RACE reads, holding one entry per CDR3 protein. The repertoire consists of roughly 900,000 distinct CDR3 sequences, with 48% occurring once and the leading ten covering under 15%. A note on this clonotype: Its target is unknown. This sequence may be a read error, since a much larger clone differs from it by one base.

Per germline, CDR1 MNHNS and CDR2 SASEGT. The CDR3 length is 13 residues. The chain has TRBV6-1 and TRBJ2-1; TRBD1 matches 8 bases. The J call may be wrong; the DNA end is better matched by TRBJ2-7. The sequence came from a man aged 30 to 39 in good health. Specimen: blood. The CDR3 coding sequence is TGTGCCAGCAGCCGGACAGGGCTCAATGAGCAGTACTTC. It encodes CASSRTGLNEQYF.